These 23 T cell receptor beta chains were all obtained from the same sample, sequenced in a study of cytomegalovirus exposure and HLA in healthy donors. PCR involved 60 Vbeta and 13 Jbeta primers. Data came from immunoSEQ multiplex PCR; TCRdb stores just in-frame clones and leaves some out. The sample includes about 150,000 clones, roughly 10% of them seen just once. Source material: PBMCs. The receptors shown here come from a male donor in good health and CMV-seronegative.

This clone has only a few counts. V and J are TRBV10-3 and TRBJ2-2; the match to TRBD1 covers 9 bases. Trimming took 4 bases from V and 5 from J; bases not matched to a gene: 8. The CDR3 spans 16 residues. Germline-derived CDR1 and CDR2 are ENHRY and SYGVKD. As DNA, the CDR3 is TGTGCCATCAGTGCGCCCCCGGGACAGGGTACCGGGGAGCTGTTTTTT. Translated: CAISAPPGQGTGELFF.

The chain has TRBV4-2 and TRBJ2-2, with TRBD2 matching over 10 bases. Germline V gene data show CDR1 as LGHNA and CDR2 as YNFKEQ. The J segment lost 3 bases and the V segment lost 5 bases, leaving 3 bases of the junction unmatched. CDR3 size: 15 residues. CDR3 nucleotide sequence: TGTGCCAGCAGCGAGCGGGAGGGGGACACCGGGGAGCTGTTTTTT. The encoded protein is CASSEREGDTGELFF.

With respect to this clone: The sample has other DNA sequences that encode this CDR3 too. This rearrangement joins TRBV7-2 to TRBJ1-5, with a weak D call TRBD1 (5 bases). Trimming shortened V by 3 bases and J by 3 bases, and 12 bases separated the two germline ends. The CDR3 extends over 15 amino acids. CDR1 and CDR2 (germline): SGHTA, FQGNSA. The CDR3 protein is CASSFAQGLNQPQHF. The DNA of the CDR3 is TGTGCCAGCAGCTTTGCCCAGGGCCTCAATCAGCCCCAGCATTTT.

This clone showed up just a few times. The chain is built from TRBV5-4 and TRBJ1-6; possible D gene TRBD1, 5 bases. V shed 0 bases and J shed 2 bases, with 12 bases lying between them. CDR1 is SGHNT, CDR2 YYREEE, per germline (reference sequence). This CDR3 is built from 17 residues. CDR3 bases: TGTGCCAGCAGCTTGGGGGGCTCGGGCGCCTATAATTCACCCCTCCACTTT. It specifies CASSLGGSGAYNSPLHF. Full variable domain (outside the CDR3, taken from reference TRBV5-4 and TRBJ1-6): ETGVTQSPTHLIKTRGQQVTLRCSSQSGHNTVSWYQQALGQGPQFIFQYYREEENGRGNFPPRFSGLQFPNYSSELNVNALELDDSALYLCASSLGGSGAYNSPLHFGNGTRLTVT.

The chain couples TRBV10-3 to TRBJ2-2; D not certain. V lost 10 bases and J lost 4, with 25 bases in between. The CDR3 totals 17 residues. The germline CDR1 and CDR2 sequences are ENHRY and SYGVKD. CDR3 region: CATHPPYSGQATGELFF. DNA for the CDR3: TGTGCCACCCATCCGCCGTATTCTGGTCAGGCCACCGGGGAGCTGTTTTTT.

This clone was counted between two and nine times. Additional DNA sequences in this sample encode the identical CDR3. The V and J genes are TRBV27 and TRBJ1-2; D might be TRBD1 (5 bases). Trimming took 2 bases from V and 4 from J, leaving 8 bases between them. Per the germline V gene, CDR1 is MNHEY and CDR2 is SMNVEV (reference sequence). This CDR3 region has 13 residues. CDR3 in DNA: TGTGCCAGCAGTTTAAGCGGGGGCTATGGCTACACCTTC. This encodes CASSLSGGYGYTF.

The chain carries TRBV7-3 and TRBJ2-2; 8 bases align to TRBD1. V dropped 4 bases and J dropped 4; count of bases not matched to a gene: 5. CDR3 length: 15 amino acids. CDR1 is SGHTA, CDR2 FQGTGA, per germline. CDR3 in amino acids: CASSSRTGPTGELFF. The CDR3 DNA sequence: TGTGCCAGCAGCTCTCGGACAGGGCCCACCGGGGAGCTGTTTTTT.

This clone occurred a few times. CDR3: CASSERQGTNEKLFF. The DNA for the CDR3 is TGTGCCAGCTCAGAGCGACAGGGGACTAATGAAAAACTGTTTTTT. The V gene is TRBV18, the J gene TRBJ1-4; 8 nucleotides match TRBD1. The CDR3 runs 15 residues. The V gene end was trimmed by 5 bases and the J gene end by 2 bases; junction bases not matched to a gene: 4. Looked up from germline, CDR1 is KGHSH and CDR2 is LQKENI.

This chain links TRBV30 with TRBJ1-6, with D uncertain. This CDR3 has 15 amino acids. Trimming pared 5 bases from V and 6 bases from J, leaving 17 bases between. Germline V gene lookup returns CDR1 GTSNPN and CDR2 SVGIG (reference sequence). The CDR3 DNA reads TGTGCCTGGGAGCCTGTTTGGAGGCGTAATTCACCCCTCCACTTT. Translated, it gives CAWEPVWRRNSPLHF.

This chain joins TRBV5-6 and TRBJ1-2; 10 nucleotides agree with TRBD1. This CDR3 is 14 amino acids long. Per the germline V gene, CDR1 is SGHDT and CDR2 is YYEEEE. Trimming took 0 bases from V and 5 from J; bases not matched to a gene: 1. CDR3 DNA sequence: TGTGCCAGCAGCTTGGGGGGACAGGGGTATGGCTACACCTTC. Translating gives CASSLGGQGYGYTF.

The gene calls are TRBV6-1 and TRBJ2-7; the D gene is possibly TRBD1 (6 bases). Trimming removed 1 base from V and 3 bases from J, with 7 bases in between. CDR3 length: 13 residues. Germline V gives CDR1 MNHNS, CDR2 SASEGT. CDR3 region: CASSEGTVYEQYF. CDR3 coding DNA: TGTGCCAGCAGTGAAGGGACAGTCTACGAGCAGTACTTC.

This clone showed up just a few times. The rearrangement links TRBV11-2 to TRBJ1-2; 7 bases fit TRBD1. Germline CDR1 reads SGHAT; CDR2 reads FQNNGV. This CDR3 spans 16 amino acids. V trimming: 5 bases; J trimming: 0 bases; junction bases outside the gene matches: 9. CDR3 residues: CASSRSRGVSNYGYTF. As DNA, the CDR3 is TGTGCCAGCAGCCGCAGCAGGGGGGTTTCTAACTATGGCTACACCTTC. Full variable domain (remainder filled in from reference TRBV11-2 and TRBJ1-2): EAGVAQSPRYKIIEKRQSVAFWCNPISGHATLYWYQQILGQGPKLLIQFQNNGVVDDSQLPKDRFSAERLKGVDSTLKIQPAKLEDSAVYLCASSRSRGVSNYGYTFGSGTRLTVV.

The CDR3 region is CASSPLGTGEEKLFF. In nucleotides, the CDR3 is TGCGCCAGCAGCCCCTTAGGAACAGGGGAGGAAAAACTGTTTTTT. The gene calls are TRBV5-1 and TRBJ1-4; 7 nucleotides agree with TRBD1. The germline CDR1 and CDR2 sequences are SGHRS and YFSETQ. This CDR3 has 15 residues. The V and J ends lost 4 bases and 8 bases, in that order; junction bases with no gene match: 11. Drawing the rest from reference TRBV5-1 and TRBJ1-4, the complete variable domain is KAGVTQTPRYLIKTRGQQVTLSCSPISGHRSVSWYQQTPGQGLQFLFEYFSETQRNKGNFPGRFSGRQFSNSRSEMNVSTLELGDSALYLCASSPLGTGEEKLFFGSGTQLSVL.

This clone was seen a few times. CDR3 sequence reads: CASSPNRGWDGYTF. The DNA for the CDR3 is TGTGCCAGCTCACCTAACAGGGGATGGGATGGCTACACCTTC. The gene calls are TRBV18 and TRBJ1-2; 7 bases agree with TRBD1. Per germline, CDR1 KGHSH and CDR2 LQKENI. This CDR3 comprises 14 residues. The V segment lost 3 bases and the J segment 6 bases; nucleotides outside the gene matches: 7.

This clone came up a few times. The V call is TRBV18, the J call TRBJ2-5, with D possibly matching TRBD1 (5 bases). This CDR3 region has 14 residues. CDR1 and CDR2 (germline): KGHSH, LQKENI. Trimming shortened V by 4 bases and J by 2 bases, and 11 bases separated the two germline ends. The CDR3 DNA is TGTGCCAGCTCACAACGACAGTCTCAAGAGACCCAGTACTTC. Amino acids: CASSQRQSQETQYF.

This clone appeared a few times. The chain links TRBV25-1 to TRBJ2-7; 14 positions agree with TRBD2. In germline, CDR1 is MGHDK, CDR2 SYGVNS. CDR3 length equals 18 residues. V was pared by 2 bases and J by 4 bases, with 10 bases of the junction left unmatched. CDR3 protein: CASSEPSTRLAGGYEQYF. The CDR3 bases are TGTGCCAGCAGTGAACCTTCCACTCGACTAGCGGGAGGGTACGAGCAGTACTTC.

Comment on this clone: No conserved phenylalanine or tryptophan ends this CDR3, so it is likely a read error. The chain couples TRBV7-6 to TRBJ2-2; D uncertain. This CDR3 is 19 amino acids long. Germline assignment: CDR1 SGHVS and CDR2 FNYEAQ. V was shortened by 8 bases and J by 4 bases, with 29 bases between the two germline ends. Here the CDR3 reads CASPFCLVTAPSRTGELFV. CDR3 nucleotide sequence: TGTGCCAGCCCCTTTTGTCTGGTAACAGCACCCTCGCGCACCGGGGAGCTGTTTGTT.

This rearrangement joins TRBV27 to TRBJ1-2, with 8 bases aligning to TRBD1. The V segment lost 5 bases and the J segment 4 bases; nucleotides outside the gene matches: 0. The CDR3 length is 12 residues. Germline V CDR1 and CDR2: MNHEY, SMNVEV (reference sequence). The CDR3 nucleotides are TGTGCCAGCAGTACAGGGGGCTATGGCTACACCTTC. It encodes CASSTGGYGYTF.

The table lists this clone with a few counts. This sequence joins TRBV5-4 and TRBJ1-3, with D possibly matching TRBD1 (5 bases). The V end lost 4 bases, the J end lost 0 bases, and 14 bases lay between the germline ends. Germline assignment: CDR1 SGHNT and CDR2 YYREEE (reference sequence). The CDR3 loop spans 16 amino acids. For the CDR3, the DNA is TGTGCCAGCAGCCCCGTAGACGGGGGCTCTGGAAACACCATATATTTT. Translated, it gives CASSPVDGGSGNTIYF.

The J gene is TRBJ2-6, the V gene TRBV28; TRBD1 aligns across 7 bases. The V segment lost 2 bases and the J segment 1 base; nucleotides outside the gene matches: 8. CDR3 length equals 18 residues. Per germline, CDR1 MDHEN and CDR2 SYDVKM. Written as DNA, the CDR3 is TGTGCCAGCAGTTTAGAACCAGGGGGTTATTCTGGGGCCAACGTCCTGACTTTC. Translated, it gives CASSLEPGGYSGANVLTF.

The chain is built from TRBV7-6 and TRBJ2-1; no clear D gene. Germline CDR1 and CDR2: SGHVS and FNYEAQ. The CDR3 length is 13 residues. V was shortened by 5 bases and J by 10 bases, with 15 bases between the two germline ends. The CDR3 here is CASSRNDLREQFF. In nucleotides, the CDR3 is TGTGCCAGCAGCCGAAATGACTTGAGAGAGCAGTTCTTC.

V and J are TRBV18 and TRBJ1-1, with D possibly being TRBD1 (6 bases). The V gene lost 5 bases and the J gene lost 2 bases, with 15 bases spanning the gap. Germline V gives CDR1 KGHSH, CDR2 LQKENI. The CDR3 totals 15 residues. As DNA, the CDR3 is TGTGCCAGCTCAGCTAGACAGGATATTAACACTGAAGCTTTCTTT. Translating it yields CASSARQDINTEAFF. Using reference TRBV18 and TRBJ1-1 for the parts outside the CDR3, the full variable domain is NAGVMQNPRHLVRRRGQEARLRCSPMKGHSHVYWYRQLPEEGLKFMVYLQKENIIDESGMPKERFSAEFPKEGPSILRIQQVVRGDSAAYFCASSARQDINTEAFFGQGTRLTVV.

This clone was counted between two and nine times. This chain joins TRBV6-5 and TRBJ2-2, with a possible D match to TRBD1 (7 bases). Per germline, CDR1 MNHEY and CDR2 SVGAGI. The CDR3 is 13 residues long. Deletions cut 5 bases from V and 6 bases from J, with 10 bases between. The CDR3 DNA follows: TGTGCCAGCAGTCAGGGGGGTGCCGGGGAGCTGTTTTTT. It is translated as CASSQGGAGELFF.